The TCR beta chain described here comes from a study of cytomegalovirus exposure and HLA in healthy donors (dated 2017 in TCRdb). With regard to the full study: An earlier analysis of approximately 590 of the donors reported 250 to 350 Gb of sequence data and 100 million to 130 million unique TCR beta sequences from 150 million to 200 million T cells. An early release that covered approximately 600 HLA-typed donors contained about 300 gigabases of sequencing data and tens of millions of unique TCR sequences. Of the 300 to 500 genotyped donors, roughly 80% were placed in the genetic ancestry cluster associated with self-reported Caucasian donors. The study aimed to test whether cataloging public T cell receptors could reveal signatures of past pathogen exposure. The study used immunosequencing to profile the T cell repertoires of around 600 subjects and linked those repertoires to cytomegalovirus serostatus. In addition to the first cohort of roughly 700 subjects, a separate validation cohort of 130 or so different subjects was used. High-throughput TCR immunosequencing, statistical association of individual TCRs with disease status, and machine learning were combined to predict cytomegalovirus infection status. A later analysis re-examined previously published TCR beta repertoires from just over 650 donors and added high-resolution HLA genotyping to investigate patterns of TCR occurrence. Rather than using new phenotypic data, the later analysis identified candidate immune exposures from TCR beta sequences and from how often those sequences occurred across donors. An earlier analysis of more than 450 of the donors used high-throughput TCR beta sequencing to judge whether each TCR beta V gene segment behaved as functional or pseudogenic. Donor age, sex, ethnicity and CMV serostatus were compiled together with the repertoire data. In a later genetic analysis, genome-wide SNP genotypes for about 55% of the roughly 700 donors were used, and that subset was treated as a discovery cohort. All discovery cohort repertoires had been generated on a single sequencing platform. HLA typing included class I and class II loci at four-digit resolution. The number of typed donors differed by locus: roughly 629-630 for A, B, C, DRB1 and DQB1; approximately 520 for DQA1; 606 for DPA1; and around 470 for DPB1. Four or five DR-DQ haplotypes were treated as single units for association and clustering because of strong linkage in the cohort. Among some 410 genotyped donors of the cohort, an average of approximately 230,000 unique TCR beta nucleotide sequences were sequenced per donor, about a sixth of them non-productive.

The cohort consisted of fewer than 700 healthy bone marrow donors. At the time of sampling, every cohort member was nominally healthy, though immune exposures that went unrecorded were likely present. CMV serostatus was recorded as positive for 250 to 300 and negative for about 50% of the roughly 700 cohort members, whereas no CMV serostatus was recorded for the donor in question. A peripheral blood sample was provided by each donor, and peripheral blood mononuclear cells were used for TCR beta sequencing. The Qiagen DNeasy Blood Extraction Kit was used to extract genomic DNA from the blood cell samples. V was cut back by 0 bases and J by 5 bases, leaving a gap of 12 bases between them. Measured from the cysteine to the phenylalanine, the CDR3 is 15 residues long. Only the CDR3 DNA is retained, 45 bases long and in frame from the first base. From a lookup of the germline V gene (reference sequence), CDR1 and CDR2 are SGHNT and YYREEE.

Libraries were prepared through the immunoSEQ multiplex PCR assay. For the multiplex PCR, a mixture combining 60 forward primers for TCR Vbeta segments and 13 reverse primers for TCR Jbeta segments was used. A multiplex PCR assay on genomic DNA amplified the CDR3 region of rearranged TCR beta genes. The amplified TCR beta libraries were sequenced on the Illumina HiSeq System as 87-base-pair reads. On the study's bioinformatics: Across the roughly 640 repertoires, a later analysis counted roughly 77 million unique TCR beta chains, about 10 million of which were shared by at least two donors. Raw reads were error-corrected and collapsed into unique sequences with a nearest-neighbor algorithm that merged closely related sequences to remove PCR and sequencing errors. Alignment of CDR3 sequences to IMGT reference sequences was used to assign V, D and J gene segments. Each retained sequence needed at least a six-nucleotide match to both a V gene segment and a J gene segment. Rearrangements were called productive when the CDR3 lacked stop codons and stayed in frame with V and J; all others were non-productive. Following IMGT convention, CDR3 was defined as the stretch from the second conserved V-encoded cysteine to the conserved J-encoded phenylalanine. Sequences without an unambiguous match to a single V gene segment were excluded from the earlier analysis of 450 to 750 of the donors. An earlier analysis of 587 of the donors called V segments functional above 56.7% productive rearrangements and segregating when the between-donor standard deviation exceeded 5%. To diagnose cytomegalovirus status from the catalog of TCR beta chain sequences, a statistical classification framework was built. A later analysis assigned V and J genes by comparing TCR nucleotide sequences with IMGT/GENE-DB human TR gene sequences. A later analysis assigned CDR3 sequences and most-parsimonious VDJ recombination scenarios with the TCRdist pipeline. In a later analysis, every TCR beta chain was defined by the combination of its CDR3 amino acid sequence and its V-gene family, and reads without a unique V-gene family were dropped. To address suspected cross-contamination and a sequencing artifact, a later analysis removed around 590 highly shared, low-generation-probability nucleotide sequences. For each public chain, a later analysis derived a clonal expansion index from normalized ranks of inferred template counts within each repertoire. In a later analysis, generation probabilities were computed with a VDJ recombination model fitted to out-of-frame rearrangements, and the resulting probabilities were checked against IGoR. Hypergeometric tests were used in a later analysis to score TCR-TCR, TCR-HLA and TCR-CMV co-occurrence, with a repertoire-size bias correction applied to the TCR pairs. In a later analysis, false discovery rates were estimated by permuting HLA or CMV assignments 20 times. In a later analysis, co-occurring TCRs were grouped using DBSCAN, with TCRdist sequence similarity added in when clustering inside HLA-allele-positive subsets. Repertoires with fewer than 30,000 or more than 120,000 public chains, plus five repertoires with anomalous nucleotide sharing, were excluded from co-occurrence clustering. Imported from immuneACCESS, the table was reduced by TCRdb to in-frame sequences with V and J called. These copies leave out some clones; in studies compared against another copy, an unresolved V gene accounts for under half, and the cause of the remainder is not known. V, J and clone size were drawn from that table, and D and trimming were deduced from the DNA. The sample yields about 160,000 clones; roughly 77% were counted once. Together, the top ten hold around 3.2% of the sample.

As to this clone: Its antigen specificity is not known. Qualities for individual bases were not recorded, and no much larger clone is one base off.

Broad study findings and their caveats: Immune exposure information for the cohort was limited to CMV serostatus. Because the 87-base-pair reads could not distinguish some IMGT-functional V segments, including TRBV6-2 and TRBV6-3, those segments were excluded. Because HLA typing was missing for some donors at each locus, association tests included only the typed subset. A cluster of highly shared sequence variants was judged likely to represent a technical artifact of the sequencing pipeline. It was suggested by the authors that the approach could potentially be generalized to other disease states and immunological phenotypes. Roughly uniform sequencing depth across donors was assumed in presence/absence analyses, although this assumption may not hold. A total of about 150 TCR beta chains were listed by the study as associated with cytomegalovirus. When HLA alleles, especially DR and DQ, strongly co-occurred, attributing TCR associations to individual alleles was difficult. V-gene and J-gene trimming of TCR beta chains was associated with a missense DCLRE1C variant in a later genetic analysis, and the association was replicated in an independent cohort. According to a later genetic analysis, donors in an Asian-associated ancestry cluster had fewer N-insertions in productive TCRs than the approximately 610-donor mean. Broadly in line with IMGT annotations, most TCR beta V segments showed up in productive rearrangements about 87% or about 30% of the time in an earlier analysis of 587 of the donors. Cytomegalovirus status was reported to be diagnosed by the classifier with high specificity and sensitivity in both the original and validation cohorts. The cohort was sequenced for TCR beta chains only, and without alpha or paired-chain data the features that could be detected were limited. Three of the identified cytomegalovirus-associated TCR beta chains were confirmed in vitro to be specific for cytomegalovirus antigens. In a later analysis, the rate of TCR association differed among HLA loci, with DRB1 alleles having the most associated TCRs and HLA-C alleles having the fewest. Because counts were too low, 15 or so rarely observed V segments, including chromosome 9 orphons, were excluded from the earlier analysis of around 640 of the donors. A later analysis found that most CMV-associated TCR beta chains appeared HLA-restricted, with HLA associations seemingly driven largely by CMV exposure. At a false discovery rate of 0.05, a later analysis linked about 16,000 TCR beta sequences to specific HLA alleles. Correlated functional status among segregating V segments might be attributable to linkage disequilibrium, but an unknown experimental factor could not be ruled out. According to a later analysis, parvovirus B19, influenza, CMV and Epstein-Barr virus appeared linked to several top co-occurrence clusters. In a later analysis, HLA-associated TCR beta chains were found to be more clonally expanded and to have lower generation probabilities than equally common non-associated chains. A further reported finding was that TCR beta sequences accurately predicted the HLA-A and HLA-B alleles for most subjects in the first cohort. Most TCR sequences were seen in very few donors, while some public TCRs were found in many individuals.

Sequenced sample: PBMCs. The chain links TRBV5-4 with TRBJ2-1; TRBD2 could be the D gene, as 6 bases match. This clonotype was sampled from a human donor in good health. The DNA sequence is as follows: TGTGCCAGCAGCTTGGCTGTGCGGGGACACAATGAGCAGTTCTTC. Translation gives CASSLAVRGHNEQFF. The CDR3, completed at both ends by the reference TRBV5-4 and TRBJ2-1 genes, gives the full variable domain ETGVTQSPTHLIKTRGQQVTLRCSSQSGHNTVSWYQQALGQGPQFIFQYYREEENGRGNFPPRFSGLQFPNYSSELNVNALELDDSALYLCASSLAVRGHNEQFFGPGTRLTVL.